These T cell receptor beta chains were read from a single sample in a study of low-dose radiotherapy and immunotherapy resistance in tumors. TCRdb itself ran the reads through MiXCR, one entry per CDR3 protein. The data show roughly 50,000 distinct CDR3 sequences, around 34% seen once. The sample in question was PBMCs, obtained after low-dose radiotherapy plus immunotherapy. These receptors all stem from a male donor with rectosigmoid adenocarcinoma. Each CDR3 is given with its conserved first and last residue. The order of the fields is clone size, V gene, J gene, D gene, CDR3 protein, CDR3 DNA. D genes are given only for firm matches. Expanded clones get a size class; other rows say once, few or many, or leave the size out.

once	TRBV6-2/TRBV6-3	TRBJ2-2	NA	CASRGGAGSGELFF	TGTGCCAGCAGAGGGGGAGCAGGATCCGGGGAGCTGTTTTTT
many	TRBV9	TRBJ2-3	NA	CASSVGLQSDTQYF	TGTGCCAGCAGCGTAGGACTTCAGAGTGATACGCAGTATTTT
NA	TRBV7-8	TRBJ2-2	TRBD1	CASSDRGLSTGELFF	TGTGCCAGCAGTGACAGGGGGTTGTCCACCGGGGAGCTGTTTTTT
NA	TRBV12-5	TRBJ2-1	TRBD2	CASGKTSGKYNEQFF	TGTGCTAGTGGTAAGACTAGCGGGAAATACAATGAGCAGTTCTTC
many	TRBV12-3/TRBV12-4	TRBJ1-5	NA	CASSFRPFLGRRGPNSNQPQHF	TGTGCCAGCAGTTTTCGACCCTTTCTCGGCCGGCGTGGGCCTAATAGCAATCAGCCCCAGCATTTT
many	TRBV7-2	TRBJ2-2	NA	CASSLSMGSHTGELFF	TGTGCCAGCAGCTTATCTATGGGATCTCACACCGGGGAGCTGTTTTTT
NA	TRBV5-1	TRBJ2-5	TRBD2	CASSQSLAGGQETQYF	TGCGCCAGCAGCCAATCCCTAGCGGGTGGCCAAGAGACCCAGTACTTC
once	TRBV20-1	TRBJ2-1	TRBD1	CSASGTGGFDRSYNEQFF	TGCAGTGCTAGTGGGACAGGGGGCTTTGATCGCTCCTACAATGAGCAGTTCTTC
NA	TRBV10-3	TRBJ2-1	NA	CAIRGARNEQFF	TGTGCCATCAGGGGGGCCAGGAATGAGCAGTTCTTC
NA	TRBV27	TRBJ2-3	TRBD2	CASSTHGAGVSTDTQYF	TGTGCCAGCAGTACCCATGGAGCGGGGGTTAGCACAGATACGCAGTATTTT
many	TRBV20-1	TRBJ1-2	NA	CSAAGENYGYTF	TGCAGTGCTGCAGGCGAGAACTATGGCTACACCTTC
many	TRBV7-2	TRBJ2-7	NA	CASSFSQGLSYEQYF	TGTGCCAGCAGCTTTTCTCAGGGCCTATCCTACGAGCAGTACTTC
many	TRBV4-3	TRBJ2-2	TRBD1	CASSLGQGTLTGELFF	TGCGCCAGCAGCCTGGGACAGGGAACCTTGACCGGGGAGCTGTTTTTT
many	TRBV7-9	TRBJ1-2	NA	CASSRSTDGYTF	TGTGCCAGCAGCCGTAGCACCGATGGCTACACCTTC
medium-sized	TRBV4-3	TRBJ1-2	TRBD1	CASSHDRAGYGYTF	TGCGCCAGCAGCCATGACAGGGCGGGCTATGGCTACACCTTC
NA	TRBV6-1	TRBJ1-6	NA	CASSEDQLASLHF	TGTGCCAGCAGTGAGGATCAGCTCGCCTCACTCCACTTT
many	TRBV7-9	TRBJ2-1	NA	CAGLSPGNEQFF	TGTGCCGGACTCTCCCCTGGGAATGAGCAGTTCTTC
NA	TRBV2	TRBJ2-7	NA	CASSESAAGNYEQYF	TGTGCCAGCAGTGAATCAGCTGCGGGCAACTACGAGCAGTACTTC
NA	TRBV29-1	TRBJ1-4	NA	CSVATATNEKLFFF	NA
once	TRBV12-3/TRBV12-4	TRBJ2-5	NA	CASSLGGPETQYF	TGTGCCAGCAGCCTCGGAGGGCCGGAGACCCAGTACTTC